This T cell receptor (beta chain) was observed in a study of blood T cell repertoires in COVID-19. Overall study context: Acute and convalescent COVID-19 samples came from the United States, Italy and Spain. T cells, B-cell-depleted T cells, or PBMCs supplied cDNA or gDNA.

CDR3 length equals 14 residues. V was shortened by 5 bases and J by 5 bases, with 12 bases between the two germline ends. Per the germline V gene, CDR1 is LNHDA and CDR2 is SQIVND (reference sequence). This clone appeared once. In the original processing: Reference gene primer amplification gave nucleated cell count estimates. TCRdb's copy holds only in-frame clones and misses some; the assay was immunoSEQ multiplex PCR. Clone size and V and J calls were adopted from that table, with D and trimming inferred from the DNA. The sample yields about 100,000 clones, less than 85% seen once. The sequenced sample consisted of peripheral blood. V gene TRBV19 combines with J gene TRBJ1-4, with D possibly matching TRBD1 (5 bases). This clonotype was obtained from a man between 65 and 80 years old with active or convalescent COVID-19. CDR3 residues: CASSPTALNEKLFF. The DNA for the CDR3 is TGTGCCAGTAGTCCGACAGCTTTGAATGAAAAACTGTTTTTT.